This T cell receptor (beta chain) was sequenced for a study of blood T cell repertoires in COVID-19 (dated by TCRdb to 2020 to 2021). Notes on the research overall: Collaborator samples came from the United States, Italy and Spain and covered acute and convalescent phases of COVID-19. The sample metadata nearly always contained a de-identified subject ID, COVID-19 status, age in years and sex. The samples were drawn from two sources: the first 160 participants of the ongoing ImmuneRACE study, and 1,200 or so subjects contributed by 6 global collaborators. Deeply sampled blood TCRbeta repertoires from subjects exposed to, actively infected with, or recovered from COVID-19 were included in the dataset. A freely available public database, intended as a resource for researchers studying the immune response to SARS-CoV-2, is where the repertoires were released. The material from the prospective study consisted of cDNA or gDNA derived from T cells, B-cell-depleted T cells, or PBMCs. Where HLA class I and class II types were available, the types were taken from metadata supplied by the sample provider, not from assay-based typing. Broader findings and caveats from the paper: The quantity of clinical and demographic metadata differed by source and by participant and was supplied without curation.

This clone was recorded a few times. Its antigen has not been determined. Base qualities are not at hand, and no much larger clone is one base apart. V is pruned by 6 bases and J by 4 bases, leaving 1 base of the junction without a gene match. CDR1 and CDR2, looked up from the germline V gene (reference sequence), are MNHEY and SMNVEV. There are 12 amino acids in the CDR3, from cysteine to phenylalanine inclusive. The only DNA kept is the CDR3, 36 bases in frame from the first base. The collaborating institutions used their own protocols to collect whole blood in K2EDTA tubes. For TCRbeta analysis, collaborators shipped samples in one of three forms: frozen whole blood, isolated PBMCs, or DNA extracted from either of those sample types. TCRbeta CDR3 regions were amplified from genomic DNA by means of the immunoSEQ Assay, a bias-controlled multiplex PCR. The authors' pipeline ran thus. Nucleated cell counts per sample were estimated from amplification of reference gene primers within the assay. Sequence reads were collapsed and filtered to measure the absolute abundance of every unique TCRbeta CDR3 rearrangement. For each sample, productive Simpson clonality was calculated as the square root of Simpson's diversity index across productive rearrangements. TCRdb re-hosts the immuneACCESS table, in-frame sequences only. Its copies lack some clones; in the studies checked, an unresolved V gene accounts for under half of them, and the cause for the rest is not known. D and trimming were read from the DNA, whereas the V and J calls and clone size are those reported in that table. The sample table contains about 88,000 clones; only one count was recorded for more than 75% of them. More than 14% of the sample lies in the top ten.

The V and J segments used are TRBV27 and TRBJ2-3, with 7 bases matching TRBD2. This receptor was identified in a woman aged 70-85 years with acute or convalescent COVID-19. Sample: peripheral blood. The DNA sequence reads TGTGCCAGCAGCCGGGGGGCAGATACGCAGTATTTT. Its translation is CASSRGADTQYF.